In its sample, the clone carrying this TCR beta chain was seen a few times. This record comes from a study of blood T cell repertoires in COVID-19. Study at large: Sites in the United States, Italy and Spain provided acute and convalescent COVID-19 samples. From T cells, B-cell-depleted T cells, or PBMCs came the material, which was cDNA or gDNA.

Per germline, CDR1 LNHDA and CDR2 SQIVND (reference sequence). V gave up 4 bases and J gave up 5 bases; unmatched junction bases: 9. The CDR3 runs to 16 residues. Profiling relied on immunoSEQ multiplex PCR, and the TCRdb table lists in-frame clones only, not all of them. This sample carries 120,000 to 150,000 clones, 60% to 80% of them seen once, and the ten largest clones take roughly 8.7%. The J gene is TRBJ2-1, the V gene TRBV19, with 9 bases lining up with TRBD1. The sequence was collected from a man aged 50 or older with active or convalescent COVID-19. The sample comprised peripheral blood. The CDR3 nucleotides read TGTGCCAGTAGTACTTCACAGGGGGCGAAAAACAATGAGCAGTTCTTC. Translation: CASSTSQGAKNNEQFF.